The 18 T cell receptor beta chains below come from one sample, sequenced in a study of blood T cell repertoires in COVID-19. Sequencing was performed with immunoSEQ multiplex PCR; in TCRdb, only in-frame clones are kept and a portion is missing. The profile covers 250,000 or so clones, with approximately 83% appearing a single time and 1.5% to 2% taken by the ten largest. The material sequenced was peripheral blood. Receptors originate from a man under 40 who had recovered from COVID-19.

This clone turned up a few times. The chain couples TRBV7-3 to TRBJ2-1, with 10 bases matching TRBD2. Looked up from germline, CDR1 is SGHTA and CDR2 is FQGTGA. The CDR3 sequence is 14 residues long. Trimming removed 3 bases from V and 8 bases from J; junction bases left unmatched: 4. This CDR3 is CASSLSGTSDEQFF. As DNA, the CDR3 is TGTGCCAGCAGCTTGAGTGGGACTAGCGATGAGCAGTTCTTC.

This clone was seen at least ten times. This chain uses TRBV7-9 with TRBJ2-1; D call uncertain. The V and J ends lost 4 bases and 4 bases respectively, with 8 bases between them. The germline V gene has CDR1 SEHNR and CDR2 FQNEAQ (reference sequence). The CDR3 loop spans 13 amino acids. The CDR3: CASSYSLYNEQFF. DNA for the CDR3: TGTGCCAGCAGCTACTCTCTTTACAATGAGCAGTTCTTC.

This clone appeared a few times. This chain connects TRBV19 to TRBJ1-1; 8 bases align to TRBD1. Germline CDR1 reads LNHDA; CDR2 reads SQIVND (reference sequence). The CDR3 spans 15 residues. V was pared by 6 bases and J by 1 base, with 7 bases of the junction left unmatched. CDR3 in amino acids: CASRTRTGTNTEAFF. The CDR3 DNA is TGTGCCAGTAGAACACGGACAGGGACGAACACTGAAGCTTTCTTT.

This clone appeared a single time. The V and J genes are TRBV27 and TRBJ1-5; D perhaps matches TRBD1 (6 bases). Germline-derived CDR1 and CDR2 are MNHEY and SMNVEV (reference sequence). The V and J ends lost 6 bases and 6 bases respectively, with 18 bases between them. CDR3 size: 15 residues. The CDR3 is CASRAGVGGSQPQHF. CDR3 DNA: TGTGCCAGCAGGGCAGGGGTTGGAGGCTCTCAGCCCCAGCATTTT.

This chain joins TRBV28 and TRBJ1-1; D may be TRBD1 (5 bases). V lost 5 bases and J lost 6, with 10 bases in between. CDR3 length: 12 residues. Per the germline V gene, CDR1 is MDHEN and CDR2 is SYDVKM. DNA of the CDR3: TGTGCCAGCAGTGAAGGGGTAGCTGAAGCTTTCTTT. Its protein is CASSEGVAEAFF.

V and J are TRBV5-8 and TRBJ2-1; D is unclear. Trimming removed 0 bases at V and 8 bases at J, with 6 bases between. The CDR3 is 12 amino acids. Germline-derived CDR1 and CDR2 are SGHTS and YDEGEE. The CDR3 sequence: CASSLVSDEQFF. CDR3 in DNA: TGTGCCAGCAGCTTGGTGAGCGATGAGCAGTTCTTC.

This sequence joins TRBV9 and TRBJ2-3; possibly TRBD1 for D (6 bases). V was shortened by 0 bases and J by 8 bases, with 10 bases between the two germline ends. The CDR3 runs 13 residues. In germline, CDR1 is SGDLS, CDR2 YYNGEE. In nucleotides, the CDR3 is TGTGCCAGCAGCGTAGGAGGGGGACCTACGCAGTATTTT. Protein sequence: CASSVGGGPTQYF.

This clone was observed once. The V and J genes are TRBV6-1 and TRBJ1-2; the match to TRBD1 covers 7 bases. J was trimmed by 7 bases and V by 2 bases; bases with no gene match: 1. CDR3 length: 12 residues. Germline V lookup: CDR1 MNHNS, CDR2 SASEGT. This chain's CDR3 is CASSEQGGGYTF. CDR3 DNA sequence: TGTGCCAGCAGTGAACAGGGGGGTGGCTACACCTTC.

The chain combines TRBV3-1 (or the pseudogene TRBV3-2) with TRBJ2-1; TRBD2 matches at 9 bases. Germline CDR1 reads LGHDT; CDR2 reads YNNKEL (reference sequence). Trimming at V came to 3 bases and at J to 7 bases, leaving 10 bases not matched to a gene. This CDR3 spans 16 amino acids. CDR3 amino acids: CASSQASGVGRNEQFF. The CDR3, as DNA: TGTGCCAGCAGCCAGGCTAGCGGGGTCGGCAGAAATGAGCAGTTCTTC.

The CDR3 loop is CASTRDNLNDYGYTF. The CDR3 DNA follows: TGTGCCAGCACCAGAGACAACCTCAATGACTATGGCTACACCTTC. This chain links TRBV6-5 with TRBJ1-2; D is unresolved. CDR1 MNHEY and CDR2 SVGAGI come from the germline V gene. The CDR3 is 15 amino acids. Trimming shortened V by 7 bases and J by 3 bases, and 18 bases separated the two germline ends.

This chain connects TRBV5-1 to TRBJ2-7, with 8 positions matching TRBD2. CDR3 size: 16 residues. V trimming: 3 bases; J trimming: 0 bases; junction bases outside the gene matches: 8. Germline V gives CDR1 SGHRS, CDR2 YFSETQ. The CDR3 is CASSWGLGGDSYEQYF. The CDR3 DNA is TGCGCCAGCAGCTGGGGACTAGGGGGAGACTCCTACGAGCAGTACTTC.

The chain uses TRBV19 and TRBJ2-1; D ambiguous. The CDR3 spans 13 residues. V dropped 3 bases and J dropped 10 bases, with 13 bases sitting between them. Germline assignment: CDR1 LNHDA and CDR2 SQIVND (reference sequence). The CDR3 is CASSMVSLDEQFF. The CDR3 DNA sequence: TGTGCCAGTAGTATGGTCTCTCTAGACGAGCAGTTCTTC.

This clone was detected once. V usage is TRBV21-1 and J usage is TRBJ2-7; TRBD1 was called by the table and not checked on the DNA. TRBV21-1 is assigned pseudogene status. The CDR3 runs 17 residues. This chain's CDR3 is CASSKYPPGTGGYEQYV. CDR3 sequence (DNA): TGTGCCAGCAGCAAATACCCCCCCGGGACAGGGGGCTACGAGCAGTACGTC.

The rearrangement uses TRBV24-1 and TRBJ2-1; 9 nucleotides agree with TRBD1. V shed 4 bases, J shed 1 base, and the junction held 7 bases outside the gene matches. The CDR3 consists of 17 residues. Looked up from germline, CDR1 is KGHDR and CDR2 is SFDVKD. CDR3 DNA: TGTGCCACCAGTGACCGCCCCGGGACAGGGTCCTACAATGAGCAGTTCTTC. It specifies CATSDRPGTGSYNEQFF.

V and J are TRBV3-1 (or the pseudogene TRBV3-2) and TRBJ2-2, with TRBD1 matching over 7 bases. Germline V gene data show CDR1 as LGHDT and CDR2 as YNNKEL (reference sequence). This CDR3 is 13 amino acids long. V was pared by 6 bases and J by 5 bases, with 3 bases of the junction left unmatched. CDR3 DNA sequence: TGTGCCAGCAGGCAACAGGGGACCGGGGAGCTGTTTTTT. Translating gives CASRQQGTGELFF.

The chain links TRBV9 to TRBJ2-5; the match to TRBD2 covers 13 bases. Germline trimming cut 4 bases from V and 4 bases from J; bases unmatched to any gene: 4. The germline V gene encodes CDR1 SGDLS and CDR2 YYNGEE. This CDR3 is 15 amino acids long. The CDR3 is CASSFRTSGGETQYF. DNA for the CDR3: TGTGCCAGCAGCTTCAGGACTAGCGGGGGAGAGACCCAGTACTTC.

Many counts were recorded for this clone. V is TRBV5-1 and J is TRBJ2-2, with 13 bases fitting TRBD2. V was pared by 4 bases and J by 6 bases, with 6 bases of the junction left unmatched. The CDR3 spans 16 residues. CDR1 and CDR2 from the germline V gene are SGHRS and YFSETQ. The CDR3 region is CASSQTSGGAAGELFF. As DNA, the CDR3 is TGCGCCAGCAGCCAAACTAGCGGGGGGGCAGCCGGGGAGCTGTTTTTT.

To note about this clone: The junction and the germline gene differ at one end; a read error may be behind it. The genes are TRBV7-6 and TRBJ2-3; 8 nucleotides agree with TRBD2. The CDR3 is 14 amino acids. The germline V gene encodes CDR1 SGHVS and CDR2 FNYEAQ. CDR3 region: CASSLWTSTDTQYF. In nucleotides, the CDR3 is TGTGCCAGCAGCCTATGGACTAGCACTGATACGCAGTATTTT.